The next 7 T cell receptor beta chains were all read from a single sample in a study of T cells in Graves' hyperthyroidism and ophthalmopathy. RNA transcripts provided the source from which TCR beta CDR3 regions were amplified. TCR CDR3 regions were first amplified by RT-PCR with HTBI primers. Each CDR3 protein is one row after TCRdb ran MiXCR on the multiplex PCR reads. The data show approximately 530,000 distinct CDR3 sequences, 20% seen once. The sequenced material came from blood. These receptors were taken from a man aged 35 to 55 with Graves' ophthalmopathy.

This clonotype was seen repeatedly, ten times or more. The J gene is TRBJ2-1, the V gene TRBV10-3; 13 positions match TRBD2. Germline trimming cut 6 bases from V and 7 bases from J; bases unmatched to any gene: 6. Per the germline V gene, CDR1 is ENHRY and CDR2 is SYGVKD. This CDR3 is built from 15 residues. As DNA, the CDR3 is TGTGCCATCAGCCCGACTAGCGGGAGGTATAATGAGCAGTTCTTC. Encoded protein: CAISPTSGRYNEQFF.

This clonotype was observed a few times. This rearrangement joins TRBV18 to TRBJ2-2; D might be TRBD1 (5 bases). Deletions cut 3 bases from V and 7 bases from J, with 15 bases between. The CDR3 loop spans 15 amino acids. Germline V gene data show CDR1 as KGHSH and CDR2 as LQKENI. The CDR3: CASSPRQGGIGELFF. For the CDR3, the DNA is TGTGCCAGCTCACCTCGGCAGGGTGGAATCGGGGAGCTGTTTTTT.

The J gene is TRBJ1-4, the V gene TRBV7-9; 8 bases are shared with TRBD1. V was pared by 4 bases and J by 1 base, with 5 bases of the junction left unmatched. Looked up from germline, CDR1 is SEHNR and CDR2 is FQNEAQ (reference sequence). The length of the CDR3 is 16 residues. CDR3 protein: CASSSQGAVTNEKLFF. CDR3 DNA sequence: TGTGCCAGCAGCTCCCAGGGGGCGGTAACTAATGAAAAACTGTTTTTT.

This clonotype occurred many times. CDR3 nucleotide sequence: TGTGCCAGCAGCTTAACAGGGACCAATGAAAAACTGTTTTTT. As protein: CASSLTGTNEKLFF. V gene TRBV5-6 combines with J gene TRBJ1-4; D might be TRBD1 (6 bases). Trimming removed 2 bases at V and 5 bases at J, with 10 bases between. Germline CDR1 is SGHDT and CDR2 is YYEEEE. CDR3 length: 14 residues.

The CDR3 loop is CASSQETGRHQPQHF. The CDR3 nucleotides are TGTGCCAGCAGCCAAGAAACGGGGAGGCATCAGCCCCAGCATTTT. The chain combines TRBV14 with TRBJ1-5; D not certain. Germline V gene lookup returns CDR1 SGHDN and CDR2 FVKESK. V lost 0 bases and J lost 5, with 11 bases in between. The CDR3 length is 15 residues. The entire variable domain, with the rest obtained from reference TRBV14 and TRBJ1-5, is as follows: EAGVTQFPSHSVIEKGQTVTLRCDPISGHDNLYWYRRVMGKEIKFLLHFVKESKQDESGMPNNRFLAERTGGTYSTLKVQPAELEDSGVYFCASSQETGRHQPQHFGDGTRLSIL.

The J gene is TRBJ2-1, the V gene TRBV20-1, with 10 bases identical to TRBD2. Losses at the gene ends were 3 bases for V and 7 bases for J; bases not matched to a gene: 6. The length of the CDR3 is 14 residues. Germline CDR1 reads DFQATT; CDR2 reads SNEGSKA (reference sequence). CDR3 sequence (DNA): TGCAGTGCTAGGCGAAGACTAGCGGGTAATGAGCAGTTCTTC. It is translated as CSARRRLAGNEQFF.

The V call is TRBV5-6, the J call TRBJ2-5; the D call may be TRBD1 or TRBD2 (6 bases each). The CDR3 covers 16 residues. Germline CDR1 and CDR2: SGHDT and YYEEEE. Trimming removed 0 bases from V and 5 bases from J, with 17 bases in between. Here the CDR3 reads CASSLALGGRGETQYF. The CDR3 DNA is TGTGCCAGCAGCTTGGCCCTGGGGGGCCGGGGGGAGACCCAGTACTTC.